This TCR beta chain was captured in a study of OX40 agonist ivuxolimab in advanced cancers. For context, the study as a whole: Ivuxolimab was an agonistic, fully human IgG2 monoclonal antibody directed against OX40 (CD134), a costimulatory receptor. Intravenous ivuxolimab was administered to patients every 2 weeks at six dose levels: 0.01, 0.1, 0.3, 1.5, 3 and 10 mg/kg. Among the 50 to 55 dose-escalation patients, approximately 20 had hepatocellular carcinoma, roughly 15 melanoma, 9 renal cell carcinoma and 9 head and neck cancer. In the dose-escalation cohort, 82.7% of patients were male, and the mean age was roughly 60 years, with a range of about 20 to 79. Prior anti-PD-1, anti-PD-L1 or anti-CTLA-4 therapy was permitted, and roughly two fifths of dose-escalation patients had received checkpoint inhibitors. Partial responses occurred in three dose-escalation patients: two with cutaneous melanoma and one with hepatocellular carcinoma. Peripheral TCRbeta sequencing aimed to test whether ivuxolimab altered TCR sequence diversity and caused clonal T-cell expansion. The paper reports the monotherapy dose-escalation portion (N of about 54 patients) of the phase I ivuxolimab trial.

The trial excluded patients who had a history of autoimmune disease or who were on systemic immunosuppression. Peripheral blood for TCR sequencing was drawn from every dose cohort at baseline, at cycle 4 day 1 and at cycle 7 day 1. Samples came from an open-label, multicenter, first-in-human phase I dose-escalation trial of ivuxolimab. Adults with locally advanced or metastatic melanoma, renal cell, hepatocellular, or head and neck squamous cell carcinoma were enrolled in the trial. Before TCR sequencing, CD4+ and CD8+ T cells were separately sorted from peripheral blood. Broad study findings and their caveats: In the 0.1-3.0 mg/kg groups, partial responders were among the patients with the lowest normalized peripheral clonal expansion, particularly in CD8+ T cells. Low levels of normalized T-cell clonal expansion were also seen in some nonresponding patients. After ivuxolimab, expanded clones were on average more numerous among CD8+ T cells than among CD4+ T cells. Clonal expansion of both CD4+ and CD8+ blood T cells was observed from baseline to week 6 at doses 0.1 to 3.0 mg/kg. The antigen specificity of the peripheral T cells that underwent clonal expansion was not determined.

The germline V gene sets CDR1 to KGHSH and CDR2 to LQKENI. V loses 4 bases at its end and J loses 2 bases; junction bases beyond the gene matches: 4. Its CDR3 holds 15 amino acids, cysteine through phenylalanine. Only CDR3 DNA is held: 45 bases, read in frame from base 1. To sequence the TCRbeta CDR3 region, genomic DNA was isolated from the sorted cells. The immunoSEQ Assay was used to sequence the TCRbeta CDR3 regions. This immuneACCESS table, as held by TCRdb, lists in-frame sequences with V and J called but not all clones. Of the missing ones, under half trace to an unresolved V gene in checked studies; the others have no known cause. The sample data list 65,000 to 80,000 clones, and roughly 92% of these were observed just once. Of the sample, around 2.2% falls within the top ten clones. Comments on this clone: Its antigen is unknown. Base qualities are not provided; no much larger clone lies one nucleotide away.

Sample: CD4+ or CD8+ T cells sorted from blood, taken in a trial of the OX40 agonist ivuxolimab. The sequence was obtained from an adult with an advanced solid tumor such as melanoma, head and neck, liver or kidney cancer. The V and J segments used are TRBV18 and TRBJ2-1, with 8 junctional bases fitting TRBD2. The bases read TGTGCCAGCTCACTTAGCGGGGACCCCTACAATGAGCAGTTCTTC. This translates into CASSLSGDPYNEQFF.